This is a list of T cell receptor beta chains from one sample in a study of beta chain features in type 1 diabetes. The protocol was immunoSEQ multiplex PCR, while the TCRdb copy is restricted to in-frame clones and leaves out a portion. There are just under 150,000 clones in the sample; more than 9% occur only once, and 1.3% lies in the top ten. Sequencing was carried out using naive CD4+ T cells from blood. The source of these receptors is a man between 18 and 35 years old in good health. The CDR3 runs from the conserved cysteine through the conserved F or W. D genes are given only for firm matches. Rows give clone size only sometimes, using once, few, many, or a class for an expanded clone.

d_gene,abundance,j_gene,v_gene,CDR3nt,CDR3aa
TRBD1,NA,TRBJ2-5,TRBV5-1,TGCGCCAGCAGCTTGGGACAGGGGGCCCAAGGAACCCAGTACTTC,CASSLGQGAQGTQYF
NA,NA,TRBJ1-6,TRBV30,TGTGCCTGGAGTGTACCGAGTTTTAATTCACCCCTCCACTTT,CAWSVPSFNSPLHF
NA,NA,TRBJ1-6,TRBV6-5,TGTGCCAGCAGGGCGGGTGGAAATAATTCACCCCTCCACTTT,CASRAGGNNSPLHF
TRBD2,NA,TRBJ2-5,TRBV6-5,TGTGCCAGCAGTTGGCAACTAGCGGGGGCCGCTGGGGCCCAGTACTTC,CASSWQLAGAAGAQYF
NA,NA,TRBJ2-7,TRBV25-1,TGTGCCAGCAGTGAATTCCGCGGAGGGAGCTACGAGCAGTACTTC,CASSEFRGGSYEQYF
TRBD2,few,TRBJ2-3,TRBV5-4,TGTGCCAGCAGTAGTGGACTAGCGGGCACAGATACGCAGTATTTT,CASSSGLAGTDTQYF
NA,NA,TRBJ2-5,TRBV4-1,TGCGCCAGCAGCCCCCCACACAATCAAGAGACCCAGTACTTC,CASSPPHNQETQYF
TRBD1,NA,TRBJ2-7,TRBV7-2,TGTGCCAGCAGCTCTAGGACAGGGGGCTCTTACGAGCAGTACTTC,CASSSRTGGSYEQYF
NA,many,TRBJ2-6,TRBV30,TGTGCCTCTGGTTCGGTCTCTGGGGCCAACGTCCTGACTTTC,CASGSVSGANVLTF
TRBD1,many,TRBJ2-1,TRBV7-2,TGTGCCAGCACCCAGGGGGTGGATTACAATGAGCAGTTCTTC,CASTQGVDYNEQFF
TRBD2,few,TRBJ2-1,TRBV7-3,TGTGCCAGCAGCTTAGGGCTAGCGGGGGGGATAGGCGATGAGCAGTTCTTC,CASSLGLAGGIGDEQFF
NA,few,TRBJ1-4,TRBV6-5,TGTGCCAGCAGTTACTCAGGCGGGGTTGGTGAAAAACTGTTTTTT,CASSYSGGVGEKLFF
NA,NA,TRBJ2-7,TRBV28,TGTGCCAGCAGTTCACCAGGACAGCCCAGGGGCTACGAGCAGTACTTC,CASSSPGQPRGYEQYF
NA,few,TRBJ1-1,TRBV30,TGTGCCTGGAGTCTTGGGCAAGATGAAGCTTTCTTT,CAWSLGQDEAFF
TRBD1,NA,TRBJ1-1,TRBV29-1,TGCAGCGTGTCCGACAGGGGAGACACTGAAGCTTTCTTT,CSVSDRGDTEAFF
NA,few,TRBJ1-1,TRBV6-6,TGTGCCAGCAGTTACGCGAGGGAGGAAGCTTTCTTT,CASSYAREEAFF
NA,few,TRBJ1-6,TRBV9,TGTGCCAGCAGCGTAGGCGGGGGACTTAATTCACCCCTCCACTTT,CASSVGGGLNSPLHF
NA,few,TRBJ2-3,TRBV7-8,TGTGCCAGCAGCTTAGACCGGGATACGCAGTATTTT,CASSLDRDTQYF
NA,many,TRBJ2-3,TRBV4-1,TGCGCCAGCAGCCAAGATGAACTAGGTCGATATACGCAGTATTTT,CASSQDELGRYTQYF
TRBD2,NA,TRBJ2-7,TRBV7-9,TGTGCCAGCAGCTCTAGCGGGGGGAGCTACGAGCAGTACTTC,CASSSSGGSYEQYF
NA,NA,TRBJ1-6,TRBV9,TGTGCCAGCAGCGTAGGACAGGCCCTTAATTCACCCCTCCACTTT,CASSVGQALNSPLHF
NA,few,TRBJ2-1,TRBV2,TGTGCCAGCAGTGTAATGACGGGGTCCCTCAATGAGCAGTTCTTC,CASSVMTGSLNEQFF
NA,many,TRBJ2-6,TRBV29-1,TGCAGCGTTGCCTGGGCCGGGGCCAACGTCCTGACTTTC,CSVAWAGANVLTF
NA,NA,TRBJ2-1,TRBV4-1,TGCGCCAGCAGCCCCGGGAGCCCCTACAATGAGCAGTTCTTC,CASSPGSPYNEQFF
TRBD1,NA,TRBJ1-1,TRBV4-3,TGCGCCAGCAGCCAAGCGCAGGACAGGGGTGGTGAAGCTTTCTTT,CASSQAQDRGGEAFF
NA,few,TRBJ2-5,TRBV6-5,TGTGCCAGCAGCCCCAGCGTGGAGACCCAGTACTTC,CASSPSVETQYF
TRBD2,few,TRBJ2-7,TRBV7-9,TGTGCCAGCAGCTCCCGGGGGGGCCACTACGAGCAGTACTTC,CASSSRGGHYEQYF
NA,few,TRBJ1-6,TRBV10-3,TGTGCCATCGGGGCAGGGCTCAATTCACCCCTCCACTTT,CAIGAGLNSPLHF
TRBD1,few,TRBJ1-2,TRBV5-4,TGTGCCAGCAGCTTGGCCTCAGGGGGCTACTATGGCTACACCTTC,CASSLASGGYYGYTF
NA,NA,TRBJ2-7,TRBV5-8,TGTGCCAGCAGCTTGCAGGGCGGCCACGAGCAGTACTTC,CASSLQGGHEQYF
TRBD2,few,TRBJ2-5,TRBV5-4,TGTGCCAGCAGCGCGGGACTAGGACTAGCGGGCCGATACCAAGAGACCCAGTACTTC,CASSAGLGLAGRYQETQYF
TRBD1,NA,TRBJ2-7,TRBV7-2,TGTGCCAGCAGCTCGGGACAGGGAGAAGGGGAGCAGTACTTC,CASSSGQGEGEQYF
NA,NA,TRBJ2-3,TRBV5-1,TGCGCCAGCACGATGCTAGGGGGCACAGATACGCAGTATTTT,CASTMLGGTDTQYF
NA,few,TRBJ1-6,TRBV10-3,TGTGCCATCAGTGCCGGGACAAAAGATTCACCCCTCCACTTT,CAISAGTKDSPLHF
NA,few,TRBJ2-7,TRBV7-9,TGTGCCAGCAGCTGGAAACCCCTACCCGGGGGGCACTCCTACGAGCAGTACTTC,CASSWKPLPGGHSYEQYF
NA,few,TRBJ1-1,TRBV27,TGTGCCAGCAGTTTTGAACGGAGGAGGACTGAAGCTTTCTTT,CASSFERRRTEAFF
NA,NA,TRBJ1-2,TRBV4-3,TGCGCCAGCAGCCCGGAGACTAACTATGGCTACACCTTC,CASSPETNYGYTF
NA,NA,TRBJ1-1,TRBV7-8,TGTGCCAGCAGCTTAGCCAACAGGGTTGGGAACACTGAAGCTTTCTTT,CASSLANRVGNTEAFF
NA,NA,TRBJ2-1,TRBV19,TGTGCCAGTAGTAGTAGCGGCAGTAGCTCCTACAATGAGCAGTTCTTC,CASSSSGSSSYNEQFF
NA,NA,TRBJ1-2,TRBV7-9,TGTGCCAGCAGTTTTGACGGGAACTATGGCTACACCTTC,CASSFDGNYGYTF